This TCR beta chain was captured by sequencing in a study of PD-L1 blockade in urothelial cancer. Across the whole study: Bladder-origin urothelial cancer in males described most of the 29 patients. Patients arrived having already received 0 to 3 prior chemotherapy regimens. Blood was tested 3 weeks (second dose) and 6 weeks into treatment.

In germline, CDR1 is GTSNPN, CDR2 SVGIG (reference sequence). The CDR3 runs to 15 residues. Losses at the gene ends were 4 bases for V and 7 bases for J; bases not matched to a gene: 15. Data came from immunoSEQ multiplex PCR; TCRdb stores just in-frame clones and leaves some out. The sample has about 69,000 clones; less than 90% are singletons. The chain couples TRBV30 to TRBJ1-2; 7 bases map to TRBD1. The TCR originated in a man in his 60s with urothelial cancer. Sequenced material: PBMCs, taken around atezolizumab (anti-PD-L1) treatment. CDR3 protein: CAWNHEGALSAGYTF. The CDR3 nucleotides are TGTGCCTGGAATCATGAGGGGGCGTTGTCGGCTGGCTACACCTTC.